The rows below give T cell receptor beta chains drawn from one sample of a study of blood T cell repertoires in COVID-19. Libraries were prepared by immunoSEQ multiplex PCR; TCRdb keeps only in-frame clonotypes and omits some of them. The profile shows under 200,000 clones, roughly 85% of them singletons. Sequencing was done on a sample of peripheral blood. The receptors come from a man aged 60 to 75 with acute or convalescent COVID-19. The CDR3 runs from the conserved cysteine through the conserved F or W. D genes are given only for firm matches. Rows give clone size only sometimes, using once, few, many, or a class for an expanded clone.

J gene: TRBJ2-7; V gene: TRBV30; clone size: -; D gene: -; CDR3 protein: CAWSVPGESSYEQYF; CDR3 DNA: TGTGCCTGGAGTGTACCGGGGGAGTCCTCCTACGAGCAGTACTTC
J gene: TRBJ2-1; V gene: TRBV7-9; clone size: -; D gene: TRBD1; CDR3 protein: CASSWGQGIDEQFF; CDR3 DNA: TGTGCCAGCAGCTGGGGACAGGGTATAGATGAGCAGTTCTTC
J gene: TRBJ1-1; V gene: TRBV28; clone size: -; D gene: -; CDR3 protein: CASLGAMGWTEAFF; CDR3 DNA: TGTGCCAGCTTAGGGGCGATGGGGTGGACTGAAGCTTTCTTT
J gene: TRBJ2-5; V gene: TRBV10-3; clone size: once; D gene: TRBD2; CDR3 protein: CAIRRGTSGSSETQYF; CDR3 DNA: TGTGCCATCAGGAGGGGGACTAGCGGGAGTTCAGAGACCCAGTACTTC
J gene: TRBJ1-2; V gene: TRBV10-3; clone size: -; D gene: -; CDR3 protein: CAISGAAGYGYTF; CDR3 DNA: TGTGCCATCAGTGGGGCGGCGGGCTATGGCTACACCTTC
J gene: TRBJ2-3; V gene: TRBV18; clone size: -; D gene: TRBD2; CDR3 protein: CASSPGLENTDTQYF; CDR3 DNA: TGTGCCAGCTCGCCGGGACTAGAAAACACAGATACGCAGTATTTT
J gene: TRBJ1-4; V gene: TRBV3-1/TRBV3-2; clone size: -; D gene: -; CDR3 protein: CASSAHGEALFF; CDR3 DNA: TGTGCCAGCAGCGCCCACGGTGAAGCGCTGTTTTTT
J gene: TRBJ2-2; V gene: TRBV30; clone size: few; D gene: -; CDR3 protein: CAWAPPLVTGELFF; CDR3 DNA: TGTGCCTGGGCCCCGCCCCTAGTTACCGGGGAGCTGTTTTTT
J gene: TRBJ2-1; V gene: TRBV29-1; clone size: -; D gene: TRBD2; CDR3 protein: CSVEVVTSGFSSYNEQFF; CDR3 DNA: TGCAGCGTTGAAGTGGTGACTAGCGGGTTCAGCTCCTACAATGAGCAGTTCTTC
J gene: TRBJ1-1; V gene: TRBV6-5; clone size: -; D gene: TRBD1; CDR3 protein: CASSYSRQGTEAFF; CDR3 DNA: TGTGCCAGCAGTTACTCCCGACAGGGTACTGAAGCTTTCTTT
J gene: TRBJ2-6; V gene: TRBV9; clone size: -; D gene: TRBD1; CDR3 protein: CASSVGGGTGVGANVLTF; CDR3 DNA: TGTGCCAGCAGCGTAGGCGGCGGGACAGGGGTTGGGGCCAACGTCCTGACTTTC
J gene: TRBJ1-5; V gene: TRBV7-8; clone size: -; D gene: -; CDR3 protein: CASSSVTGNQPQHF; CDR3 DNA: TGTGCCAGCAGCTCGGTCACGGGGAATCAGCCCCAGCATTTT
J gene: TRBJ2-1; V gene: TRBV9; clone size: few; D gene: -; CDR3 protein: CASSVRQYNEQFF; CDR3 DNA: TGTGCCAGCAGCGTTCGACAGTACAATGAGCAGTTCTTC
J gene: TRBJ1-4; V gene: TRBV27; clone size: -; D gene: TRBD1; CDR3 protein: CASLDRSKEKLFF; CDR3 DNA: TGTGCCAGTCTGGACAGGAGTAAGGAAAAACTGTTTTTT
J gene: TRBJ1-1; V gene: TRBV2; clone size: -; D gene: -; CDR3 protein: CATRGAWRNTEAFF; CDR3 DNA: TGTGCCACTCGGGGGGCGTGGAGGAACACTGAAGCTTTCTTT
J gene: TRBJ2-2; V gene: TRBV3-1/TRBV3-2; clone size: -; D gene: TRBD2; CDR3 protein: CASRHRGSPHGELFF; CDR3 DNA: TGTGCCAGCAGGCACCGCGGGAGTCCTCACGGGGAGCTGTTTTTT
J gene: TRBJ1-1; V gene: TRBV7-8; clone size: once; D gene: -; CDR3 protein: CASSLDGGDTEAFF; CDR3 DNA: TGTGCCAGCAGCTTAGATGGAGGGGACACTGAAGCTTTCTTT
J gene: TRBJ2-3; V gene: TRBV19; clone size: -; D gene: TRBD2; CDR3 protein: CASSGGAGDTQYF; CDR3 DNA: TGTGCCAGTAGCGGGGGGGCCGGGGATACGCAGTATTTT
J gene: TRBJ1-2; V gene: TRBV9; clone size: once; D gene: -; CDR3 protein: CASSVGAGSLNYGYTF; CDR3 DNA: TGTGCCAGCAGCGTAGGGGCGGGCTCCTTAAACTATGGCTACACCTTC
J gene: TRBJ2-2; V gene: TRBV9; clone size: -; D gene: TRBD2; CDR3 protein: CASSVAASGNTGELFF; CDR3 DNA: TGTGCCAGCAGCGTAGCCGCTAGCGGGAACACCGGGGAGCTGTTTTTT
J gene: TRBJ1-3; V gene: TRBV5-1; clone size: many; D gene: TRBD1; CDR3 protein: CASSSWTGIGNTIYF; CDR3 DNA: TGCGCCAGCAGCTCGTGGACAGGGATTGGAAACACCATATATTTT
J gene: TRBJ1-6; V gene: TRBV30; clone size: -; D gene: -; CDR3 protein: CAWREQGKGDFSPLHF; CDR3 DNA: TGTGCCTGGAGGGAACAGGGAAAAGGGGATTTTTCACCCCTCCACTTT
J gene: TRBJ1-3; V gene: TRBV12-3/TRBV12-4; clone size: -; D gene: -; CDR3 protein: CASSLRSGNTIYF; CDR3 DNA: TGTGCCAGCAGTTTGCGGTCTGGAAACACCATATATTTT
J gene: TRBJ1-1; V gene: TRBV19; clone size: -; D gene: -; CDR3 protein: CASRWGMDTEAFF; CDR3 DNA: TGTGCCAGTAGATGGGGCATGGACACTGAAGCTTTCTTT
J gene: TRBJ2-7; V gene: TRBV28; clone size: -; D gene: TRBD2; CDR3 protein: CASSLWSGGGGTSGYEQYF; CDR3 DNA: TGTGCCAGCAGTTTATGGTCGGGGGGCGGTGGGACTAGCGGTTACGAGCAGTACTTC
J gene: TRBJ2-5; V gene: TRBV27; clone size: -; D gene: -; CDR3 protein: CASSISWGGETQYF; CDR3 DNA: TGTGCCAGCAGTATAAGTTGGGGCGGTGAGACCCAGTACTTC
J gene: TRBJ2-2; V gene: TRBV2; clone size: -; D gene: -; CDR3 protein: CASSVSGNTGELFF; CDR3 DNA: TGTGCCAGCAGTGTTAGCGGGAACACCGGGGAGCTGTTTTTT
J gene: TRBJ2-2; V gene: TRBV9; clone size: -; D gene: TRBD2; CDR3 protein: CASSVGTRTSGSSGELFF; CDR3 DNA: TGTGCCAGCAGCGTAGGAACAAGGACTAGCGGGAGCTCGGGGGAGCTGTTTTTT
J gene: TRBJ1-2; V gene: TRBV5-1; clone size: -; D gene: TRBD1; CDR3 protein: CASSLETGNNNREYGYTF; CDR3 DNA: TGCGCCAGCAGCTTAGAGACAGGGAACAATAACCGGGAGTATGGCTACACCTTC
J gene: TRBJ1-5; V gene: TRBV28; clone size: -; D gene: TRBD1; CDR3 protein: CASSFRQGAFQPQHF; CDR3 DNA: TGTGCCAGCAGTTTCCGACAGGGGGCTTTTCAGCCCCAGCATTTT
J gene: TRBJ2-7; V gene: TRBV6-6; clone size: -; D gene: -; CDR3 protein: CASNLERVGYEQYF; CDR3 DNA: TGTGCCAGCAACCTCGAGAGGGTGGGTTACGAGCAGTACTTC
J gene: TRBJ1-1; V gene: TRBV11-2; clone size: -; D gene: -; CDR3 protein: CASSPGQGEAFF; CDR3 DNA: TGTGCCAGCAGCCCTGGCCAGGGTGAAGCTTTCTTT
J gene: TRBJ2-5; V gene: TRBV6-6; clone size: -; D gene: TRBD2; CDR3 protein: CASSRLAGDPTQYF; CDR3 DNA: TGTGCCAGCAGTCGTCTAGCGGGAGACCCGACCCAGTACTTC
J gene: TRBJ2-1; V gene: TRBV4-2; clone size: once; D gene: TRBD2; CDR3 protein: CASSQERTRYNEQFF; CDR3 DNA: TGTGCCAGCAGCCAAGAGAGGACTAGGTACAATGAGCAGTTCTTC
J gene: TRBJ2-5; V gene: TRBV30; clone size: -; D gene: TRBD1; CDR3 protein: CAWSTGQADQETQYF; CDR3 DNA: TGTGCCTGGAGCACCGGACAGGCCGACCAAGAGACCCAGTACTTC
J gene: TRBJ1-6; V gene: TRBV27; clone size: -; D gene: TRBD1; CDR3 protein: CASSPRTGGRGNSPLHF; CDR3 DNA: TGTGCCAGCAGTCCCCGGACAGGGGGAAGGGGAAATTCACCCCTCCACTTT
J gene: TRBJ2-3; V gene: TRBV7-3; clone size: -; D gene: -; CDR3 protein: CASSRWTSDTQYF; CDR3 DNA: TGTGCCAGCAGCCGCTGGACTTCAGATACGCAGTATTTT
J gene: TRBJ1-3; V gene: TRBV4-2; clone size: -; D gene: -; CDR3 protein: CASSQGLGGPGNTIYF; CDR3 DNA: TGTGCCAGCAGCCAGGGGCTGGGGGGGCCGGGAAACACCATATATTTT
J gene: TRBJ2-2; V gene: TRBV2; clone size: -; D gene: TRBD1; CDR3 protein: CASRETGGGGGELFF; CDR3 DNA: TGTGCCAGCAGGGAGACAGGGGGTGGTGGCGGGGAGCTGTTTTTT
J gene: TRBJ1-5; V gene: TRBV28; clone size: few; D gene: TRBD1; CDR3 protein: CASVGRGQGGRNQPQHF; CDR3 DNA: TGTGCCAGCGTCGGTAGGGGGCAGGGAGGACGCAATCAGCCCCAGCATTTT
J gene: TRBJ1-4; V gene: TRBV4-2; clone size: -; D gene: TRBD1; CDR3 protein: CASSQLTGTQEKLFF; CDR3 DNA: TGTGCCAGCAGCCAACTGACAGGGACTCAGGAAAAACTGTTTTTT
J gene: TRBJ1-6; V gene: TRBV19; clone size: -; D gene: -; CDR3 protein: CASSPRPGSSYNSPLHF; CDR3 DNA: TGTGCCAGTAGTCCGCGGCCGGGGAGCTCCTATAATTCACCCCTCCACTTT
J gene: TRBJ2-1; V gene: TRBV29-1; clone size: -; D gene: -; CDR3 protein: CSVPSNEQFF; CDR3 DNA: TGCAGCGTCCCCTCGAATGAGCAGTTCTTC
J gene: TRBJ1-3; V gene: TRBV9; clone size: -; D gene: -; CDR3 protein: CASSVDPVFSGNTIYF; CDR3 DNA: TGTGCCAGCAGCGTAGATCCAGTATTCTCTGGAAACACCATATATTTT
J gene: TRBJ1-2; V gene: TRBV7-9; clone size: -; D gene: -; CDR3 protein: CASSQQGGYGYTF; CDR3 DNA: TGTGCCAGCAGCCAGCAGGGCGGCTATGGCTACACCTTC
J gene: TRBJ1-6; V gene: TRBV9; clone size: -; D gene: TRBD1; CDR3 protein: CASSVAGTGGVSPLHF; CDR3 DNA: TGTGCCAGCAGCGTAGCTGGGACAGGGGGCGTATCACCCCTCCACTTT
J gene: TRBJ2-2; V gene: TRBV28; clone size: -; D gene: TRBD2; CDR3 protein: CASIRAGPPGTGELFF; CDR3 DNA: TGTGCCAGCATACGAGCGGGACCCCCGGGTACCGGGGAGCTGTTTTTT
J gene: TRBJ2-5; V gene: TRBV19; clone size: -; D gene: -; CDR3 protein: CASHESNQETQYF; CDR3 DNA: TGTGCCAGCCATGAGTCTAACCAAGAGACCCAGTACTTC
J gene: TRBJ2-1; V gene: TRBV10-1; clone size: -; D gene: -; CDR3 protein: CASSESQGRNNEQFF; CDR3 DNA: TGCGCCAGCAGTGAGTCCCAGGGCAGGAACAATGAGCAGTTCTTC
J gene: TRBJ1-2; V gene: TRBV2; clone size: -; D gene: -; CDR3 protein: CASSETGANLYTF; CDR3 DNA: TGTGCCAGCAGTGAGACAGGAGCTAATCTGTACACCTTC
J gene: TRBJ2-3; V gene: TRBV5-1; clone size: -; D gene: TRBD2; CDR3 protein: CASSTSGIGDTQYF; CDR3 DNA: TGCGCCAGCTCGACTAGCGGAATTGGGGATACGCAGTATTTT
J gene: TRBJ1-2; V gene: TRBV5-8; clone size: once; D gene: -; CDR3 protein: CASTPSAVLPLYGYTF; CDR3 DNA: TGTGCCAGCACCCCGAGCGCAGTCCTTCCCCTCTATGGCTACACCTTC
J gene: TRBJ1-4; V gene: TRBV2; clone size: -; D gene: TRBD1; CDR3 protein: CASSGTGGREKLFF; CDR3 DNA: TGTGCCAGCAGTGGAACAGGGGGACGTGAAAAACTGTTTTTT
J gene: TRBJ2-7; V gene: TRBV7-9; clone size: few; D gene: TRBD2; CDR3 protein: CASSFPLAGVYYEQYF; CDR3 DNA: TGTGCCAGCAGTTTCCCCTTAGCGGGAGTATACTACGAGCAGTACTTC
J gene: TRBJ1-5; V gene: TRBV28; clone size: -; D gene: -; CDR3 protein: CASSRYRVREPQHF; CDR3 DNA: TGTGCCAGCAGCAGATACAGGGTCAGGGAGCCCCAGCATTTT
J gene: TRBJ2-7; V gene: TRBV7-6; clone size: -; D gene: TRBD2; CDR3 protein: CASSQSEREGSEQYF; CDR3 DNA: TGTGCCAGCAGCCAGTCGGAGCGGGAGGGCTCCGAGCAGTACTTC
J gene: TRBJ1-2; V gene: TRBV28; clone size: -; D gene: -; CDR3 protein: CASSSRREGEHGYTF; CDR3 DNA: TGTGCCAGCAGTTCCCGGCGGGAGGGAGAACATGGCTACACCTTC
J gene: TRBJ2-2; V gene: TRBV11-2; clone size: -; D gene: TRBD2; CDR3 protein: CASRGSGRGAGELFF; CDR3 DNA: TGTGCCAGCAGAGGTAGCGGGAGGGGCGCCGGGGAGCTGTTTTTT
J gene: TRBJ2-5; V gene: TRBV5-1; clone size: -; D gene: TRBD2; CDR3 protein: CASSWGTSGKGTQYF; CDR3 DNA: TGCGCCAGCAGCTGGGGGACTAGCGGTAAAGGGACCCAGTACTTC